Below are 2 T cell receptor beta chains sequenced from a single sample in a study of T cell responses to AZD1222 COVID-19 vaccine. Libraries were prepared by immunoSEQ multiplex PCR; TCRdb keeps only in-frame clonotypes and omits some of them. The table shows some 97,000 clones, with approximately 87% occurring only once. The source material was peripheral blood, sampled on day 0 of AZD1222 vaccination. The receptors were gathered from an adult in good health.

The chain uses TRBV18 and TRBJ1-5; D not resolved. Germline loops: CDR1 KGHSH, CDR2 LQKENI. CDR3 size: 14 residues. With 1 base removed from V and 6 bases from J, the gap between germline ends came to 10 bases. The CDR3 coding sequence is TGTGCCAGCTCACCACAGAGGGAGGGTCAGCCCCAGCATTTT. It specifies CASSPQREGQPQHF.

This clone has just one count. This chain joins TRBV7-3 and TRBJ1-1; 7 positions match TRBD1. The V gene's germline CDR1 is SGHTA and CDR2 FQGTGA. With V trimmed by 4 bases and J by 4 bases, 6 bases remained unmatched. This CDR3 spans 14 amino acids. The chain's CDR3 is CASSSQGGGTEAFF. As DNA, the CDR3 is TGTGCCAGCAGCTCCCAGGGGGGAGGCACTGAAGCTTTCTTT.